What follows describes a single TCR beta chain. Its specificity is unknown. The data belong to a study of response to subunit inactivated influenza vaccine. Study-level findings and limits: New T cells are recruited in small numbers by each seasonal influenza vaccination, according to the authors' suggestion.

The CDR3 loop spans 15 amino acids. With 4 bases removed from V and 7 bases from J, the gap between germline ends came to 17 bases. Germline V gene sequence: CDR1 LGHNA, CDR2 YNFKEQ. In TCRdb, the RT-PCR reads were re-called with MiXCR into one record per CDR3 protein. The sample has around 300,000 distinct CDR3 sequences, 22% seen once. The starting material was PBMCs from blood, obtained about 19 months after vaccination. The sequence was collected from a man in his fifties or sixties who received an inactivated influenza vaccine. The chain has TRBV4-2 and TRBJ1-5; possibly TRBD1 for D (6 bases). The CDR3 DNA reads as TGTGCCAGCAGCCGCACCCGGGACACTGGCCAGCCCCAGCATTTT. Translation: CASSRTRDTGQPQHF.